This T cell receptor beta chain was found in a study of shared T cell receptors in the human thymus. Assay: immunoSEQ multiplex PCR; the TCRdb copy retains only in-frame clones and omits some. The sample contains about 660,000 clones, over 75% of which appear only once. CDR1 and CDR2 from the germline V gene are MNHEY and SMNVEV (reference sequence). Trimming stripped 5 bases from V and 5 bases from J, with 7 bases between. The CDR3 is 11 amino acids. A further study also used this sample, focusing on human thymus T cells. Per that study: Obtained as resections during corrective heart surgery, the thymus tissue was then studied.

The sample taken for sequencing was thymocytes. The origin of this receptor is a boy younger than two with a congenital heart defect. V usage is TRBV27 and J usage is TRBJ2-7; unclear D gene. The CDR3 loop is CASSGHHEQYF. The CDR3 coding sequence is TGTGCCAGCAGTGGCCACCACGAGCAGTACTTC.